Included here is one T cell receptor beta chain sequence, with context. In the original processing: Reference gene primer amplification yielded estimated nucleated cell counts. The data were produced by immunoSEQ multiplex PCR, yet TCRdb's version contains in-frame clones alone and is incomplete. That table furnishes V, J and clone size, whereas the DNA furnished D and trimming. The sample consists of 140,000 to 150,000 clones, around 89% of them appearing once. Germline loops: CDR1 SQVTM, CDR2 ANQGSEA. V gave up 5 bases and J gave up 7 bases; unmatched junction bases: 12. CDR3 length: 14 amino acids. These data are taken from a study of blood T cell repertoires in COVID-19. Study-level background: The United States, Italy and Spain provided the acute and convalescent COVID-19 samples. The analysed material was cDNA or gDNA that came from T cells, B-cell-depleted T cells, or PBMCs.

This receptor was obtained from a man between 60 and 70 years old with active or convalescent COVID-19. The sample consisted of peripheral blood. J is TRBJ1-2 and V is TRBV29-1, with 8 bases fitting TRBD1. Here the CDR3 DNA reads TGCAGCGTTCAAAGAGAGACAGGGGTATCTGGCTACACCTTC. Its protein is CSVQRETGVSGYTF.